The TCR beta chain described here comes from a study of CD8+ T cells in alopecia areata. Study findings and constraints: Higher clonality than in normal scalp was seen in lesional scalp, especially alopecia totalis/universalis. Scalp sample sequencing also detects resident alphabeta T cells of normal skin.

This clone showed up just a few times. Its antigen remains unidentified. Sorting from PBMCs produced CD4+ and CD8+ T cells. In each case, RNA was isolated and then reverse transcribed into cDNA as the sequencing template. Method: immunoSEQ multiplex PCR; TCRdb's copy keeps in-frame clones and lacks some. The sample consists of approximately 34,000 clones, around 60% of them appearing once. V lost 11 bases to trimming and J lost 6 bases, with 20 bases between them. CDR1 ENHRY and CDR2 SYGVKD come from the germline V gene. The length of the CDR3 is 13 residues. What was sequenced was NKG2D-high CD8+ T cells sorted from blood. The V and J genes are TRBV10-3 and TRBJ2-7; the D is unclear. This clonotype originated in a human donor with alopecia areata. DNA of the CDR3: TGTGCCGCCACGAGCCCGGGCCTCGGCGAGCAGTACTTC. Translation: CAATSPGLGEQYF.